The clone carrying this T cell receptor (beta chain) came up many times. Germline assignment: CDR1 SGHAT and CDR2 FQNNGV. Trimming removed 6 bases at V and 6 bases at J, with 21 bases between. This CDR3 has 16 amino acids. One entry per CDR3 protein, called by TCRdb with MiXCR from the reads. The table shows 250,000 to 350,000 distinct CDR3 sequences, with roughly 25% occurring only once. This sample stems from a study of T cell repertoires in cytomegalovirus infection. This sequence originates from a human donor in good health (CMV status not recorded). Some clones in this sample may be carry-over from other donors' samples. The specimen was PBMCs. V is TRBV11-2 and J is TRBJ2-4; possibly TRBD2 for D (6 bases). In DNA, the CDR3 is TGTGCCAGCAGTCAGCAGTCGTCGGTACTAGCAAACATTCAGTACTTC. This codes for CASSQQSSVLANIQYF.